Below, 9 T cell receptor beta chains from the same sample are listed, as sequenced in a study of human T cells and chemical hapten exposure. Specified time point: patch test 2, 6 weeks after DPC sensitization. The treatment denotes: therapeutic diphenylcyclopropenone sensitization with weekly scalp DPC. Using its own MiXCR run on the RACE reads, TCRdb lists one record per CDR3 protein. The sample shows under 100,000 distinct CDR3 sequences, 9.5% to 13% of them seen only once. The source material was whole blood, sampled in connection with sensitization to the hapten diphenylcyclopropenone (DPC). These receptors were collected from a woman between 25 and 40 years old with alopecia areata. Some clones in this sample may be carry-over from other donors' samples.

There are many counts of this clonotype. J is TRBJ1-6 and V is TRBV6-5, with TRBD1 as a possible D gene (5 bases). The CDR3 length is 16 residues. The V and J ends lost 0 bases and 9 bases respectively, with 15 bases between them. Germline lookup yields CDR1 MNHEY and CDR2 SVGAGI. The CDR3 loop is CASSYSTGVGVSPLHF. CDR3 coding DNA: TGTGCCAGCAGTTACTCGACGGGGGTGGGGGTTTCACCCCTCCACTTT.

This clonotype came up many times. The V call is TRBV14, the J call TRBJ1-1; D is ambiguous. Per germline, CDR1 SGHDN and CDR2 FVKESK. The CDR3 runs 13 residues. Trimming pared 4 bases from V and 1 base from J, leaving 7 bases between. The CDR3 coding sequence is TGTGCCAGCAGCCTCTTTACGAACACTGAAGCTTTCTTT. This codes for CASSLFTNTEAFF.

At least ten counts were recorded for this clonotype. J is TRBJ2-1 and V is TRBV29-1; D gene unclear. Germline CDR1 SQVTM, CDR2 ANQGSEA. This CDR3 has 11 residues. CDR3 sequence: CLFVSYNEQFF. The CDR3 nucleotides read TGCCTGTTCGTATCCTACAATGAGCAGTTCTTC.

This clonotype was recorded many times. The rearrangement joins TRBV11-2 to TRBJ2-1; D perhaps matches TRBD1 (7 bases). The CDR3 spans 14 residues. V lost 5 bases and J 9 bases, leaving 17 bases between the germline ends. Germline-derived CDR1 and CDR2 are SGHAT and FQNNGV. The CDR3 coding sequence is TGTGCCAGCAGCCTCGTGTCGGGGGACAGTGAGCAGTTCTTC. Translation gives CASSLVSGDSEQFF. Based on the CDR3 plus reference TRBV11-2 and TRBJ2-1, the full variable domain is EAGVAQSPRYKIIEKRQSVAFWCNPISGHATLYWYQQILGQGPKLLIQFQNNGVVDDSQLPKDRFSAERLKGVDSTLKIQPAKLEDSAVYLCASSLVSGDSEQFFGPGTRLTVL.

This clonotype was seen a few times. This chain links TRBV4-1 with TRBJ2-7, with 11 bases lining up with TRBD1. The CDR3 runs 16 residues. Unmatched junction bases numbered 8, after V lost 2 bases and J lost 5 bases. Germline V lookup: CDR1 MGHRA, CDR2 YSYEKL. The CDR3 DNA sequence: TGCGCCAGCAGCCAACTAGGACAGGGGGCAGGTAACGAGCAGTACTTC. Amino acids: CASSQLGQGAGNEQYF.

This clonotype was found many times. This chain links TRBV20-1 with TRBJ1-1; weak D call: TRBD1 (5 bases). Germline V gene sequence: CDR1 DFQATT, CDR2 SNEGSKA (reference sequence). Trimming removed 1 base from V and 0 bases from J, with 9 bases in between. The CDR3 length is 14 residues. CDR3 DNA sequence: TGCAGTGCTAGAGTAGGGACCCTGAACACTGAAGCTTTCTTT. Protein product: CSARVGTLNTEAFF.

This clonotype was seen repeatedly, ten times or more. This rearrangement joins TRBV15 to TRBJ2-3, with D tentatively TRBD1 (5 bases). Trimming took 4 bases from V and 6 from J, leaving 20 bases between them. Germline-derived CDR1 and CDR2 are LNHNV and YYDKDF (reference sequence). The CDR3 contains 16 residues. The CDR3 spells CATSTTGGGSWDTQYF. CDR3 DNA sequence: TGTGCCACCAGCACCACAGGTGGCGGCTCATGGGATACGCAGTATTTT.

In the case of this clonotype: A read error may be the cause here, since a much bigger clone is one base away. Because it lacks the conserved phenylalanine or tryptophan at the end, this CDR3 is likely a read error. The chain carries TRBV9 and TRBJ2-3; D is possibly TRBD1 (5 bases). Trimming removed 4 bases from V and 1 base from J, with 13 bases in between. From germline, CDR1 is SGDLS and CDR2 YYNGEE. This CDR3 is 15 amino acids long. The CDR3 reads CASSPLQTGTDTQYL. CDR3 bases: TGTGCCAGCAGCCCACTTCAGACAGGCACAGATACGCAGTATCTT.

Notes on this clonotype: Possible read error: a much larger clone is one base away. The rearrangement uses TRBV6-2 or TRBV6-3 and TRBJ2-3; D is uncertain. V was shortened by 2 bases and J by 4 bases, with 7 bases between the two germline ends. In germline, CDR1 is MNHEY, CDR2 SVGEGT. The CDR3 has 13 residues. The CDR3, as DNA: TGTGCCAGCAGTTACGTCAGCCCAGATACGCAGTATTTT. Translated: CASSYVSPDTQYF.